This T cell receptor beta chain was obtained from a study of identical twins. In regard to this clonotype: Its antigen is unknown.

In germline, CDR1 is SGHAT, CDR2 FQNNGV. V was clipped by 1 base and J by 1 base, with 5 bases between them. There are 14 residues in the CDR3. Findings and limits, study-wide: In cord blood, abundant beta clonotypes had fewer insertions; memory showed no trend.

TCRdb processed the 5' RACE reads anew with MiXCR; each CDR3 protein has one entry. The sample contains 200,000 to 300,000 distinct CDR3 sequences, about 10% of which appear only once. The V gene is TRBV11-2, the J gene TRBJ2-1; no definite D call. Material for sequencing was memory T cells sorted from blood. The receptor's source is a man aged 50 or older in good health. The CDR3 DNA sequence: TGTGCCAGCAGCTTAGGTAGATCCTACAATGAGCAGTTCTTC. Residues: CASSLGRSYNEQFF. Using reference TRBV11-2 and TRBJ2-1 for the parts outside the CDR3, the full variable domain is EAGVAQSPRYKIIEKRQSVAFWCNPISGHATLYWYQQILGQGPKLLIQFQNNGVVDDSQLPKDRFSAERLKGVDSTLKIQPAKLEDSAVYLCASSLGRSYNEQFFGPGTRLTVL.